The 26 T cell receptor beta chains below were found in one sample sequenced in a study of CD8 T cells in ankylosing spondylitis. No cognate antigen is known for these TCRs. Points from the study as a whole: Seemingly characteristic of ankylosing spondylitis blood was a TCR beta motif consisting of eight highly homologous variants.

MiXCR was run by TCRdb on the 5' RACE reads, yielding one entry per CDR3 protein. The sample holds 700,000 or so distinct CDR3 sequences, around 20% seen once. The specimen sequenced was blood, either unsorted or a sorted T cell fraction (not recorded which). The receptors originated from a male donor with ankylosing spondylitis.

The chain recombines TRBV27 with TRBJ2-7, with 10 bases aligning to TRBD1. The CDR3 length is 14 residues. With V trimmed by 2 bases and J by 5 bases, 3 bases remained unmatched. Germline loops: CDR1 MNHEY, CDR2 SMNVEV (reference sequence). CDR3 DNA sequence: TGTGCCAGCAGTTTACTGGGACAGGGGAACGAGCAGTACTTC. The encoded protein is CASSLLGQGNEQYF.

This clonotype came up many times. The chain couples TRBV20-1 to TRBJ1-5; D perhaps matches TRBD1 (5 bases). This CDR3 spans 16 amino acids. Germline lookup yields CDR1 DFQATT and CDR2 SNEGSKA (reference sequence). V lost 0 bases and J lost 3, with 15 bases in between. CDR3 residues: CSARDFRDADNQPQHF. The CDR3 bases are TGCAGTGCTAGAGACTTCCGGGACGCAGACAATCAGCCCCAGCATTTT.

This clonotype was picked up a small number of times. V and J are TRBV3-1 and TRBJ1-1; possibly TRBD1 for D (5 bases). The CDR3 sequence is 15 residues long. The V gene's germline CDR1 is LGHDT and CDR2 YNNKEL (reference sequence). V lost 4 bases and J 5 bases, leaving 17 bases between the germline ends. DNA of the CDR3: TGTGCCAGCAGCCCACGCTCGGGGGGAGGGACTGAAGCTTTCTTT. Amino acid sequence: CASSPRSGGGTEAFF.

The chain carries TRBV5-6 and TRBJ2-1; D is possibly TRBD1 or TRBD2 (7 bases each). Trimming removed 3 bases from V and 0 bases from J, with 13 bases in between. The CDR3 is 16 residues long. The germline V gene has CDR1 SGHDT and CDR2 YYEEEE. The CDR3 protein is CASSWEGASSYNEQFF. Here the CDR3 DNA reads TGTGCCAGCAGCTGGGAGGGGGCGAGCTCCTACAATGAGCAGTTCTTC.

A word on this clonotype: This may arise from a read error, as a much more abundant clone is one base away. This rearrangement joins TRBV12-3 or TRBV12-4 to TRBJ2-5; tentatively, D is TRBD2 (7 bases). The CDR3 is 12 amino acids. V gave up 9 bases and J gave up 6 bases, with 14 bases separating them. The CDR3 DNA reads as TGTGCCAGTTCGGGGGGCTTACAGACCCAGTACTTC. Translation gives CASSGGLQTQYF.

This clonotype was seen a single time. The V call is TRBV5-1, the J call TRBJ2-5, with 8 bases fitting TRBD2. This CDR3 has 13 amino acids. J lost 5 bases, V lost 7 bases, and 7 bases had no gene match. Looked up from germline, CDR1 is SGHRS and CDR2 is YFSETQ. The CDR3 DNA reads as TGCGCCAGCGGTACGGGGGGGATGGAGACCCAGTACTTC. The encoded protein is CASGTGGMETQYF.

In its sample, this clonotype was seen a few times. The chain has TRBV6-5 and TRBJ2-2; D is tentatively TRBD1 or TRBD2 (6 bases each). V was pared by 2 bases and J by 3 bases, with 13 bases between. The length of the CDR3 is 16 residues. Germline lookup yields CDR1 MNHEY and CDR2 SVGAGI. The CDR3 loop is CASSYRRGLDTGELFF. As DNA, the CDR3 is TGTGCCAGCAGTTACCGGAGGGGGTTAGACACCGGGGAGCTGTTTTTT.

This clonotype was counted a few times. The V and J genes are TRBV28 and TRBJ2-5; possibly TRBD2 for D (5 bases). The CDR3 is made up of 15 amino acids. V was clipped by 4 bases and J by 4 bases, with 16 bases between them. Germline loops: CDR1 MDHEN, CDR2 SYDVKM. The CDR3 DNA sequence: TGTGCCAGCAGTTATGGACGAGGGTCATTAGAGACCCAGTACTTC. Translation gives CASSYGRGSLETQYF.

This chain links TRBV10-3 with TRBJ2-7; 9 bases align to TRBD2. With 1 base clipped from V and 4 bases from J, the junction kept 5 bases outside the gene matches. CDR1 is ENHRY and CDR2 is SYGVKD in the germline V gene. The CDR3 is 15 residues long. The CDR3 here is CAISEWASGDYEQYF. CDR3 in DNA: TGTGCCATCAGTGAGTGGGCTAGCGGGGATTACGAGCAGTACTTC.

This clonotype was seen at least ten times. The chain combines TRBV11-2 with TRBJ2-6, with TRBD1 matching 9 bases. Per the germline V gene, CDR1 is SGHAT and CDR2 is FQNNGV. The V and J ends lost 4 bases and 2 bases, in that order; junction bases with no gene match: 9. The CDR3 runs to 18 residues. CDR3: CASSSKGQGSTGANVLTF. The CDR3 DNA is TGTGCCAGCAGCTCTAAAGGACAGGGGTCGACTGGGGCCAACGTCCTGACTTTC.

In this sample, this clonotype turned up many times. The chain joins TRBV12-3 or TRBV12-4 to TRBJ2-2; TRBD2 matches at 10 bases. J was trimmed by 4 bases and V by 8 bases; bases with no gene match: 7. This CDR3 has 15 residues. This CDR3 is CASGPGLAITGELFF. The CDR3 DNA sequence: TGTGCCAGCGGCCCGGGACTAGCGATCACCGGGGAGCTGTTTTTT.

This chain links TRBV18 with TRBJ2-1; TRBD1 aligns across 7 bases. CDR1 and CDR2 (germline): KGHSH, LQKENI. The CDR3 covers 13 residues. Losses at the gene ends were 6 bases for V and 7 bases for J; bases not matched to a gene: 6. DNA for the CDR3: TGTGCCAGCTCCACGGACAGGTCTAATGAGCAGTTCTTC. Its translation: CASSTDRSNEQFF.

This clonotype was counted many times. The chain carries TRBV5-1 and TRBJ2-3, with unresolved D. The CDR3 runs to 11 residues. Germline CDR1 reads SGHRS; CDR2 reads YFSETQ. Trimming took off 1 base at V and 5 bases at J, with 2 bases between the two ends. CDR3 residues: CASSLKDTQYF. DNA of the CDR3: TGCGCCAGCAGCTTGAAAGATACGCAGTATTTT.

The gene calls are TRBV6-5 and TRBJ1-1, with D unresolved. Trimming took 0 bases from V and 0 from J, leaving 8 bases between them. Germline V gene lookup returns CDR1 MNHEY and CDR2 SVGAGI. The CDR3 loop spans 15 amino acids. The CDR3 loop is CASSYSNRLNTEAFF. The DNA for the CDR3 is TGTGCCAGCAGTTACTCGAACAGATTGAACACTGAAGCTTTCTTT.

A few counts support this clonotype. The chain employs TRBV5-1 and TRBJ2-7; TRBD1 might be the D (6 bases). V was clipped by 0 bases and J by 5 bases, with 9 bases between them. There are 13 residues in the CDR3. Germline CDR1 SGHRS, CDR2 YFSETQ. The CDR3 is CASSLDRTDEQYF. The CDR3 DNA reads TGCGCCAGCAGCTTGGATCGGACAGACGAGCAGTACTTC. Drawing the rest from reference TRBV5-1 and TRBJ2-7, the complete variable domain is KAGVTQTPRYLIKTRGQQVTLSCSPISGHRSVSWYQQTPGQGLQFLFEYFSETQRNKGNFPGRFSGRQFSNSRSEMNVSTLELGDSALYLCASSLDRTDEQYFGPGTRLTVT.

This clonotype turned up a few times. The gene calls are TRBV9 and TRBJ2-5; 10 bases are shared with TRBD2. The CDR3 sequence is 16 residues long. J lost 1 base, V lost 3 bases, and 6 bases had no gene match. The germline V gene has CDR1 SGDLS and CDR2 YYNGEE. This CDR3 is CASSARGLASQETQYF. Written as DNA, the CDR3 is TGTGCCAGCAGCGCACGGGGACTAGCGAGCCAAGAGACCCAGTACTTC.

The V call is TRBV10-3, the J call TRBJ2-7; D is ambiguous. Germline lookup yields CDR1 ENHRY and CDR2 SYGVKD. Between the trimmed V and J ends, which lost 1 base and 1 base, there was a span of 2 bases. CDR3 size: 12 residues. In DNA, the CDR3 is TGTGCCATCAGTGAGTGGTCCTACGAGCAGTACTTC. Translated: CAISEWSYEQYF.

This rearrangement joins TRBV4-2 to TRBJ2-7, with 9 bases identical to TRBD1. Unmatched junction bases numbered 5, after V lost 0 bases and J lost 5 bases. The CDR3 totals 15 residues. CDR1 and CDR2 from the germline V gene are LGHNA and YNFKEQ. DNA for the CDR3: TGTGCCAGCAGCCAAGAGGGGACAGGGAGCCACGAGCAGTACTTC. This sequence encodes CASSQEGTGSHEQYF.

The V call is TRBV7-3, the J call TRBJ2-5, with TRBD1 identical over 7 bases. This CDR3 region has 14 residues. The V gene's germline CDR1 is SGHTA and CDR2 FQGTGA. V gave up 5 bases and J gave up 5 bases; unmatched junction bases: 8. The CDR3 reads CASSPGRGRETQYF. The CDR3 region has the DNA TGTGCCAGCAGCCCGGGTAGGGGGCGCGAGACCCAGTACTTC.

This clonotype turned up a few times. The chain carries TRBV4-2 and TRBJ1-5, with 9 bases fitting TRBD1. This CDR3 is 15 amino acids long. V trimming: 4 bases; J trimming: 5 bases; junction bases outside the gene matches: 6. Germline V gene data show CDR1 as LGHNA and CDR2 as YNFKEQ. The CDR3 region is CASSRQDRGDQPQHF. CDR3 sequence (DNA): TGTGCCAGCAGCCGTCAGGACAGGGGTGATCAGCCCCAGCATTTT.

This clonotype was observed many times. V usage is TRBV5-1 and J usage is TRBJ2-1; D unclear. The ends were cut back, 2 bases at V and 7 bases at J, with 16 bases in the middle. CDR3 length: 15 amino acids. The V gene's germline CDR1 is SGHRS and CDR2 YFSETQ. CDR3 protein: CASSFSDQPFNEQFF. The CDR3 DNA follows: TGCGCCAGCAGCTTCTCAGACCAACCTTTTAATGAGCAGTTCTTC.

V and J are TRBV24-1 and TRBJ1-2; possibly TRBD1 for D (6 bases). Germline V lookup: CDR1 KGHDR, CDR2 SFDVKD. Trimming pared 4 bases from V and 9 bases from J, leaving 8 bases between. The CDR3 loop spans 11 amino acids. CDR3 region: CATSEGGSYTF. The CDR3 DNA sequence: TGTGCCACCAGTGAAGGGGGAAGCTACACCTTC.

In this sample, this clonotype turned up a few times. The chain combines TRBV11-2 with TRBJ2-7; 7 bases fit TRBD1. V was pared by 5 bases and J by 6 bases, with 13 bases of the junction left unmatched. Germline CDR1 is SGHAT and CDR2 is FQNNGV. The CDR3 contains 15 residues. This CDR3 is CASSPAETGWSEQYF. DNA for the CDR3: TGTGCCAGCAGCCCCGCCGAGACAGGGTGGAGCGAGCAGTACTTC.

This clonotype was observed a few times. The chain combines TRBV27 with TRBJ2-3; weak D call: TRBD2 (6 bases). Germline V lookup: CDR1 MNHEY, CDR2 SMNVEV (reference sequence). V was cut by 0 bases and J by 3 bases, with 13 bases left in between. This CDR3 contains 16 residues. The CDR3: CASSLSKFRGTDTQYF. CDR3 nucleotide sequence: TGTGCCAGCAGTTTATCGAAATTCCGGGGGACAGATACGCAGTATTTT.

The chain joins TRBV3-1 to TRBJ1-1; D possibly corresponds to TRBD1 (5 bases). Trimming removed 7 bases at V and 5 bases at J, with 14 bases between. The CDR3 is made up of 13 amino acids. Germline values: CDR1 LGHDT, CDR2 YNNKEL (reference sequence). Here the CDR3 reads CASNPSGGTEAFF. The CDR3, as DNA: TGTGCCAGCAACCCCAGTGGGGGGACTGAAGCTTTCTTT.

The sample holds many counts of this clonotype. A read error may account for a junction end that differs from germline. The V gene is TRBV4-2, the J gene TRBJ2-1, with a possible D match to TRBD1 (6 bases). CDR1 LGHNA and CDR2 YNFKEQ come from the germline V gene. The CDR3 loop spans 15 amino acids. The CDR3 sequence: CASSQEGGSYNEQFF. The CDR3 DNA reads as TGCGCCAGCAGCCAAGAAGGGGGCTCCTACAATGAGCAGTTCTTC.